The next 20 T cell receptor beta chains were all read from a single sample in a study of blood T cell repertoires in COVID-19. Only in-frame clones appear in the TCRdb table, and some are missing; sequencing was by immunoSEQ multiplex PCR. The data contain 220,000 or so clones, 88% of them seen just once; the ten biggest clones take up approximately 15%. Sequences were obtained from PBMCs or T cells enriched from blood (not recorded which). The receptors originated from a woman between 50 and 59 years old with acute COVID-19.

The V gene is TRBV6-2 or TRBV6-3, the J gene TRBJ1-6; 7 positions agree with TRBD1. The CDR3 consists of 15 residues. The germline CDR1 and CDR2 sequences are MNHEY and SVGEGT. Trimming cost V 5 bases and J 8 bases; bases outside gene matches: 9. The CDR3 protein is CASSQNRGSDSPLHF. CDR3 nucleotide sequence: TGTGCCAGCAGTCAGAACAGGGGTTCGGATTCACCCCTCCACTTT.

The V gene is TRBV2, the J gene TRBJ1-2, with 8 bases that match TRBD1. V lost 6 bases to trimming and J lost 8 bases; unmatched junction nucleotides: 5. The CDR3 covers 12 residues. Germline V CDR1 and CDR2: SNHLY, FYNNEI. CDR3 in amino acids: CASRTGEQGYTF. CDR3 DNA: TGTGCCAGCAGGACAGGGGAGCAAGGCTACACCTTC.

The chain recombines TRBV27 with TRBJ1-1; D is perhaps TRBD1 (6 bases). The germline V gene encodes CDR1 MNHEY and CDR2 SMNVEV (reference sequence). Trimming cost V 5 bases and J 6 bases, with 22 bases left between them. The length of the CDR3 is 16 residues. The CDR3 coding sequence is TGTGCCAGCAGTCCAACACCGAAGGGGGAAAGGTCTGAAGCTTTCTTT. Its protein product is CASSPTPKGERSEAFF.

The J gene is TRBJ1-4, the V gene TRBV18; unclear D gene. V was pared by 3 bases and J by 6 bases, with 17 bases between. This CDR3 is built from 16 residues. Germline V gene sequence: CDR1 KGHSH, CDR2 LQKENI. CDR3 in amino acids: CASSPTALQLDEKLFF. The CDR3 nucleotides are TGTGCCAGCTCACCCACTGCCTTGCAACTAGATGAAAAACTGTTTTTT.

This clone came up once. The chain uses TRBV12-1 and TRBJ2-5; TRBD2 is taken as the D call from the table, unchecked against the DNA. TRBV12-1 counts as a pseudogene. CDR3 size: 16 residues. CDR3 sequence (DNA): TGTGCCAGCAGCTCCGTTCCTGGGAGGGTCTCAGAGACCCAGTACTTC. Its translation is CASSSVPGRVSETQYF.

CDR3 coding DNA: TGTGCCAGCAGCCAACAGGGTATAGGTGGCTACACCTTC. Translated, it gives CASSQQGIGGYTF. V gene TRBV14 combines with J gene TRBJ1-2; D is possibly TRBD1 (5 bases). The CDR3 contains 13 residues. Germline V lookup: CDR1 SGHDN, CDR2 FVKESK. The ends were cut back, 2 bases at V and 7 bases at J, with 11 bases in the middle.

The genes are TRBV19 and TRBJ2-1; the D is unclear. V was trimmed by 6 bases and J by 0 bases, leaving 12 bases between them. Germline CDR1 is LNHDA and CDR2 is SQIVND (reference sequence). This CDR3 spans 15 amino acids. In nucleotides, the CDR3 is TGTGCCAGTAGCCTTCTAGTGAACTCCTACAATGAGCAGTTCTTC. Protein: CASSLLVNSYNEQFF.

The CDR3 sequence is CASSGSTDTQYF. The CDR3 DNA reads as TGTGCCAGCAGCGGTAGCACAGATACGCAGTATTTT. V usage is TRBV12-3 or TRBV12-4 and J usage is TRBJ2-3; D is unresolved. V lost 6 bases and J lost 0, with 4 bases in between. The CDR3 consists of 12 residues.

J is TRBJ1-4 and V is TRBV25-1; possible D gene TRBD1, 5 bases. The V gene's germline CDR1 is MGHDK and CDR2 SYGVNS. Trimming cost V 0 bases and J 6 bases, with 17 bases left between them. The CDR3 spans 17 residues. CDR3 in DNA: TGTGCCAGCAGTGAATATCGCCCAGGGCAATTAGATGAAAAACTGTTTTTT. It codes for CASSEYRPGQLDEKLFF.

V usage is TRBV12-5 and J usage is TRBJ2-1, with TRBD2 matching 13 bases. The CDR3 has 15 amino acids. CDR1 and CDR2 (germline): LGHNT, FRNRAP. J gave up 5 bases and V 5 bases, and 3 bases lay outside the gene matches. As DNA, the CDR3 is TGTGCTAGTGGTCTGGGACTAGCGGGAAACAATGAGCAGTTCTTC. This encodes CASGLGLAGNNEQFF.

The gene calls are TRBV30 and TRBJ1-5; 9 bases align to TRBD1. Germline CDR1 is GTSNPN and CDR2 is SVGIG (reference sequence). Losses at the gene ends were 0 bases for V and 6 bases for J; bases not matched to a gene: 6. This CDR3 comprises 15 residues. Here the CDR3 reads CAWSVAQGAGQPQHF. CDR3 sequence (DNA): TGTGCCTGGAGTGTTGCACAGGGGGCAGGTCAGCCCCAGCATTTT.

The chain uses TRBV28 and TRBJ2-7; 7 nucleotides agree with TRBD2. This CDR3 has 14 amino acids. V lost 7 bases and J lost 2; bases outside the gene matches: 8. CDR1 MDHEN and CDR2 SYDVKM come from the germline V gene. CDR3: CASTTWGGPYEQYF. DNA of the CDR3: TGTGCCAGCACCACGTGGGGGGGACCCTACGAGCAGTACTTC.

This chain links TRBV28 with TRBJ1-2, with D maybe TRBD1 (6 bases). The V gene lost 8 bases and the J gene lost 6 bases, with 10 bases spanning the gap. This CDR3 is built from 11 residues. Germline CDR1 and CDR2: MDHEN and SYDVKM. The CDR3 protein is CASGNRDGYTF. CDR3 DNA: TGTGCCAGCGGTAACAGGGATGGCTACACCTTC.

The chain links TRBV2 to TRBJ2-3; D is undetermined. Trimming removed 7 bases from V and 2 bases from J, with 13 bases in between. Germline V gives CDR1 SNHLY, CDR2 FYNNEI. The CDR3 covers 14 residues. The CDR3: CASKSDSNTDTQYF. The CDR3 nucleotides read TGTGCCAGCAAGTCCGACTCAAACACAGATACGCAGTATTTT.

This clone was counted once. The chain links TRBV9 to TRBJ1-2, with D maybe TRBD1 (5 bases). The CDR3 is made up of 13 amino acids. Germline V lookup: CDR1 SGDLS, CDR2 YYNGEE. Deletions cut 0 bases from V and 6 bases from J, with 9 bases between. The CDR3 sequence is CASSVEGVDGYTF. DNA for the CDR3: TGTGCCAGCAGCGTAGAAGGGGTCGATGGCTACACCTTC.

In DNA form, the CDR3 reads TGTGCTAGTGGTTTGTCCCTCCTTTATGAACAGGGTTTAAGTGAGCAGTTCTTC. The encoded protein is CASGLSLLYEQGLSEQFF. V is TRBV12-5 and J is TRBJ2-1, with D tentatively TRBD1 (6 bases). Germline lookup yields CDR1 LGHNT and CDR2 FRNRAP. V lost 2 bases to trimming and J lost 9 bases, with 26 bases between them. CDR3 length equals 18 residues.

J is TRBJ1-1 and V is TRBV29-1; D is unresolved. The CDR3 spans 11 residues. Germline CDR1 and CDR2: SQVTM and ANQGSEA. Trimming pared 7 bases from V and 10 bases from J, leaving 16 bases between. CDR3: CSAEDFGRAFF. The CDR3 coding sequence is TGCAGCGCCGAAGACTTTGGGCGAGCTTTCTTT.

The J gene is TRBJ1-2, the V gene TRBV7-9, with D possibly being TRBD1 (5 bases). In germline, CDR1 is SEHNR, CDR2 FQNEAQ (reference sequence). CDR3 length: 16 amino acids. Trimming pared 6 bases from V and 3 bases from J, leaving 20 bases between. In DNA, the CDR3 is TGTGCCAGCAGTCCCCGCGGAGGGGTGGAAGACTATGGCTACACCTTC. This encodes CASSPRGGVEDYGYTF.

The CDR3 sequence: CAISEADAVQGSPLHF. In DNA form, the CDR3 reads TGTGCCATCAGTGAGGCGGACGCCGTACAGGGGTCACCCCTCCACTTT. The rearrangement joins TRBV10-3 to TRBJ1-6, with 7 bases aligning to TRBD1. The CDR3 extends over 16 amino acids. Germline values: CDR1 ENHRY, CDR2 SYGVKD. With 2 bases clipped from V and 10 bases from J, the junction kept 11 bases outside the gene matches.

J is TRBJ2-1 and V is TRBV18; D possibly corresponds to TRBD1 (6 bases). The CDR3 is made up of 12 amino acids. Per germline, CDR1 KGHSH and CDR2 LQKENI. V gave up 10 bases and J gave up 2 bases, with 9 bases separating them. The CDR3 DNA sequence: TGTGCCACCTGGGGGCCCTACAATGAGCAGTTCTTC. Its translation is CATWGPYNEQFF.